These 5 T cell receptor beta chains were sequenced from one sample in a study of response to subunit inactivated influenza vaccine. TCRdb independently ran MiXCR on the RT-PCR reads; one entry per CDR3 protein. The sample shows around 750,000 distinct CDR3 sequences, 21% of them seen only once. The sequencing here drew on PBMCs from blood, taken 5 to 6 days after vaccination. The receptors originated from a man aged 50-59 years who received an inactivated influenza vaccine.

V gene TRBV28 combines with J gene TRBJ2-2; D may be TRBD1 (5 bases). Trimming cost V 5 bases and J 6 bases, with 13 bases left between them. From germline, CDR1 is MDHEN and CDR2 SYDVKM. The CDR3 contains 14 residues. DNA of the CDR3: TGTGCCAGCAGTCCCGCCTTAGGGGCCGGGGAGCTGTTTTTT. Amino acids: CASSPALGAGELFF.

This sequence joins TRBV28 and TRBJ2-1; no clear D gene. Germline CDR1 is MDHEN and CDR2 is SYDVKM. This CDR3 has 16 amino acids. Trimming stripped 6 bases from V and 4 bases from J, with 19 bases between. The CDR3 sequence: CASSPGGATLYNEQFF. CDR3 DNA sequence: TGTGCCAGCAGCCCCGGCGGAGCTACCCTTTACAATGAGCAGTTCTTC.

In this sample, this clonotype turned up many times. J is TRBJ2-1 and V is TRBV5-1; TRBD1 agrees at 8 bases. The CDR3 runs 13 residues. With 2 bases clipped from V and 5 bases from J, the junction kept 0 bases outside the gene matches. Germline lookup yields CDR1 SGHRS and CDR2 YFSETQ. CDR3 sequence: CASSLQGDNEQFF. The CDR3, as DNA: TGCGCCAGCAGCTTACAGGGGGACAATGAGCAGTTCTTC.

This clonotype was seen more than once but under ten times. The rearrangement uses TRBV10-3 and TRBJ2-1, with D perhaps TRBD1 (6 bases). The CDR3 length is 15 residues. V was shortened by 4 bases and J by 7 bases, with 17 bases between the two germline ends. Germline V lookup: CDR1 ENHRY, CDR2 SYGVKD. CDR3 sequence (DNA): TGTGCCATCAGTGGGGACATTGTGCCCGGGAATGAGCAGTTCTTC. It encodes CAISGDIVPGNEQFF.

This sequence joins TRBV19 and TRBJ1-1; D is undetermined. CDR3 size: 14 residues. The germline CDR1 and CDR2 sequences are LNHDA and SQIVND (reference sequence). V was clipped by 4 bases and J by 0 bases, with 9 bases between them. The CDR3 coding sequence is TGTGCCAGTAGTACCCCCGGGGTGAACACTGAAGCTTTCTTT. This codes for CASSTPGVNTEAFF.